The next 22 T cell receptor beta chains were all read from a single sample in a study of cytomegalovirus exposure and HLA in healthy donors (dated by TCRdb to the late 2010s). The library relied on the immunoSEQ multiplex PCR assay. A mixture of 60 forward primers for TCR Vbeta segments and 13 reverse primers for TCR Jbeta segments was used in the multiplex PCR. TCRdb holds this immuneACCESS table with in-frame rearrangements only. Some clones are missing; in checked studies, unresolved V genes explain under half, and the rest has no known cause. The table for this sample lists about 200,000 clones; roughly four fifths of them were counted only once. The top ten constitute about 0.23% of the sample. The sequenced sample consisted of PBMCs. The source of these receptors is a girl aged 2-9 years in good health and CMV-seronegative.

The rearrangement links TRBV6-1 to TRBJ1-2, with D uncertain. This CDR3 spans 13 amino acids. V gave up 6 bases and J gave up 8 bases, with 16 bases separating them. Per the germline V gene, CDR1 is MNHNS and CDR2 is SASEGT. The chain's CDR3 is CASRVPLSGGYTF. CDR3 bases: TGTGCCAGCAGAGTCCCCCTTTCAGGAGGCTACACCTTC.

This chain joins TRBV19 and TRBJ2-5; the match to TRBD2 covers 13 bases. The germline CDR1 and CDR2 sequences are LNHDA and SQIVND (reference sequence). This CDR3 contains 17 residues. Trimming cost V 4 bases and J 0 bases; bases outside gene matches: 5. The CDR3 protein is CASSTGLAGPYQETQYF. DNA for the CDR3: TGTGCCAGTAGTACGGGACTAGCGGGGCCATACCAAGAGACCCAGTACTTC. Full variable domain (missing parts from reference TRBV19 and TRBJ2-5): DGGITQSPKYLFRKEGQNVTLSCEQNLNHDAMYWYRQDPGQGLRLIYYSQIVNDFQKGDIAEGYSVSREKKESFPLTVTSAQKNPTAFYLCASSTGLAGPYQETQYFGPGTRLLVL.

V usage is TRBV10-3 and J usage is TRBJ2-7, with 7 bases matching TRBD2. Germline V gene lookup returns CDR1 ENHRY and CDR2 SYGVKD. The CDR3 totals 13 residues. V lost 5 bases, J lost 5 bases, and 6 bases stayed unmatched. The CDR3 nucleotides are TGTGCCATCAGTCCAGCGGGGAACGACGAGCAGTACTTC. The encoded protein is CAISPAGNDEQYF.

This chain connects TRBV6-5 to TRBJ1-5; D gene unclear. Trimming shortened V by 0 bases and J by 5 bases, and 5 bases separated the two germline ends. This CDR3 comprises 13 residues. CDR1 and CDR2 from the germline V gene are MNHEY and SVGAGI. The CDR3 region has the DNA TGTGCCAGCAGTTACTCTGTCGATCAGCCCCAGCATTTT. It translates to CASSYSVDQPQHF.

CDR3 in DNA: TGCAGCGTTGCAGGGGGCGAGGACACTGAAGCTTTCTTT. It encodes CSVAGGEDTEAFF. This rearrangement joins TRBV29-1 to TRBJ1-1; TRBD1 aligns across 8 bases. The CDR3 length is 13 residues. Unmatched junction bases numbered 4, after V lost 4 bases and J lost 3 bases. Germline V lookup: CDR1 SQVTM, CDR2 ANQGSEA.

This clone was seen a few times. CDR3 sequence reads: CASSSEHGGNQPQHF. CDR3 DNA: TGTGCCAGCAGTTCCGAGCACGGGGGCAATCAGCCCCAGCATTTT. The chain couples TRBV6-6 to TRBJ1-5; D remains ambiguous. The V gene lost 4 bases and the J gene lost 2 bases, with 12 bases spanning the gap. CDR1 and CDR2 from the germline V gene are MNHNY and SVGAGI (reference sequence). This CDR3 spans 15 amino acids.

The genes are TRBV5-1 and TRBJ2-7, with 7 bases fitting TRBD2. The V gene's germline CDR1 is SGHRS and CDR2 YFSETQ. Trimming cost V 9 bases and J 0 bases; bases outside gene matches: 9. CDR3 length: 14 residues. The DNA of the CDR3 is TGCGCCACCTCCTGGGGGGGGAGCTCCTACGAGCAGTACTTC. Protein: CATSWGGSSYEQYF.

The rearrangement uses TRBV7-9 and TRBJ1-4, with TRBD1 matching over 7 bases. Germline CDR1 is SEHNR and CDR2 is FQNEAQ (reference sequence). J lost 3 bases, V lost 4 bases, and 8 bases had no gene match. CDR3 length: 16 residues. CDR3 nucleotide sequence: TGTGCCAGCAGCTCAGGGGGGTTTAGGTCTAATGAAAAACTGTTTTTT. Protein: CASSSGGFRSNEKLFF. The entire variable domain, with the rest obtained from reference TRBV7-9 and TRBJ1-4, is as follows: DTGVSQNPRHKITKRGQNVTFRCDPISEHNRLYWYRQTLGQGPEFLTYFQNEAQLEKSRLLSDRFSAERPKGSFSTLEIQRTEQGDSAMYLCASSSGGFRSNEKLFFGSGTQLSVL.

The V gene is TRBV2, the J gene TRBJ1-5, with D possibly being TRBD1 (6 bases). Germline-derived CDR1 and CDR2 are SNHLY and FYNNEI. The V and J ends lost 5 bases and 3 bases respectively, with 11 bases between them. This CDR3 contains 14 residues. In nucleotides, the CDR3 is TGTGCCAGCAGTTTCGACAGGTCCAATCAGCCCCAGCATTTT. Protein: CASSFDRSNQPQHF. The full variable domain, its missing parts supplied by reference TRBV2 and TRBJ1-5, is EPEVTQTPSHQVTQMGQEVILRCVPISNHLYFYWYRQILGQKVEFLVSFYNNEISEKSEIFDDQFSVERPDGSNFTLKIRSTKLEDSAMYFCASSFDRSNQPQHFGDGTRLSIL.

The CDR3 region has the DNA TGCAGTGCTGACTTCAGGGGTGAGCAGTTCTTC. The encoded protein is CSADFRGEQFF. This chain uses TRBV20-1 with TRBJ2-1; possibly TRBD1 for D (6 bases). The CDR3 length is 11 residues. Germline CDR1 is DFQATT and CDR2 is SNEGSKA (reference sequence). V was pared by 5 bases and J by 9 bases, with 11 bases between.

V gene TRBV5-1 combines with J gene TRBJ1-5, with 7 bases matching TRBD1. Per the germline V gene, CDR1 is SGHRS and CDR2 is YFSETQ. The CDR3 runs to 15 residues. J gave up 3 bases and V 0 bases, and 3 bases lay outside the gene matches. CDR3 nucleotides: TGCGCCAGCAGCTTGGCCGGGACAGACAATCAGCCCCAGCATTTT. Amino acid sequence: CASSLAGTDNQPQHF.

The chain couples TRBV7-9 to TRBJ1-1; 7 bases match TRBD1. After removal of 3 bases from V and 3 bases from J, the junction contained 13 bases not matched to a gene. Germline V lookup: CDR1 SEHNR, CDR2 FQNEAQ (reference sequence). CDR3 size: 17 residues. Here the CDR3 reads CASSFRQGSSGDTEAFF. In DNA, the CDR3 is TGTGCCAGCAGCTTCCGACAGGGTTCCTCGGGAGACACTGAAGCTTTCTTT.

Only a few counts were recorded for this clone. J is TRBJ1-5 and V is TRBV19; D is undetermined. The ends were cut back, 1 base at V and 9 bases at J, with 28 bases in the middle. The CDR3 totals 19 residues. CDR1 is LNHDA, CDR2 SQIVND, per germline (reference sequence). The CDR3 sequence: CASSIGQFGFEFGVRPQHF. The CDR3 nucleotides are TGTGCCAGTAGTATAGGTCAGTTTGGGTTCGAGTTCGGAGTTCGGCCCCAGCATTTT.

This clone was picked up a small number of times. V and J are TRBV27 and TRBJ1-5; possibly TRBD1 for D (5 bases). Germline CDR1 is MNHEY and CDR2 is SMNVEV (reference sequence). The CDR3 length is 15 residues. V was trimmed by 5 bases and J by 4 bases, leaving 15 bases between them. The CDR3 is CASSLGGGGNQPQHF. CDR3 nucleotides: TGTGCCAGCAGTCTGGGGGGAGGTGGGAATCAGCCCCAGCATTTT.

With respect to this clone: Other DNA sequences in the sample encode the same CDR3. The CDR3 loop reads CAWDRLNTEAFF. The CDR3 coding sequence is TGTGCCTGGGACAGGCTGAACACTGAAGCTTTCTTT. The J gene is TRBJ1-1, the V gene TRBV30, with a weak D call TRBD1 (6 bases). The CDR3 runs 12 residues. Trimming cost V 5 bases and J 0 bases, with 7 bases left between them. Germline-derived CDR1 and CDR2 are GTSNPN and SVGIG (reference sequence).

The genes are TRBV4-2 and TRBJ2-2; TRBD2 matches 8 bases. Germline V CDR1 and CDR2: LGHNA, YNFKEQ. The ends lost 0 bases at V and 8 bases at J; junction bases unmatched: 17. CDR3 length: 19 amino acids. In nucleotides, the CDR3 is TGTGCCAGCAGCCAAGATAGGGGGAGCGGGGGAGCGCCTTTAGGGGAGCTGTTTTTT. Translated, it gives CASSQDRGSGGAPLGELFF.

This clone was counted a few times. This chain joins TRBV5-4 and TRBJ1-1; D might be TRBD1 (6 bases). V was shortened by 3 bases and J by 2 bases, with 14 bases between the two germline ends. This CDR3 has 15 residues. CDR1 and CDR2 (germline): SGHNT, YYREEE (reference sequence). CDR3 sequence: CASSSRGGVNTEAFF. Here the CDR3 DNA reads TGTGCCAGCAGCTCGAGAGGGGGGGTTAACACTGAAGCTTTCTTT.

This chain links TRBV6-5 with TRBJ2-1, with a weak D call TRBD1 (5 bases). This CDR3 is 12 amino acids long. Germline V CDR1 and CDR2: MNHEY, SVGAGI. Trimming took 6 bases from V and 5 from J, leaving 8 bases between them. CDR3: CASSPRDNEQFF. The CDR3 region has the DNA TGTGCCAGCAGCCCCAGGGACAATGAGCAGTTCTTC.

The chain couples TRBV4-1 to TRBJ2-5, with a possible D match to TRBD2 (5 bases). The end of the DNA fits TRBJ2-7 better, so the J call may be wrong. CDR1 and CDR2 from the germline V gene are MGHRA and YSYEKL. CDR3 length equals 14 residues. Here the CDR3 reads CASSQEIRRYEQYF. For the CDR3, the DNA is TGCGCCAGCAGCCAAGAGATCAGGAGGTACGAGCAGTACTTC.

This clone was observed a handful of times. CDR3 DNA: TGTGCCAGCCGGAGGATCGGGAACAGGGATGACACTGAAGCTTTCTTT. Amino acid sequence: CASRRIGNRDDTEAFF. V gene TRBV2 combines with J gene TRBJ1-1, with D tentatively TRBD1 (6 bases). CDR3 length equals 16 residues. The V end was cut by 8 bases, the J end by 3 bases, with 22 bases between. Looked up from germline, CDR1 is SNHLY and CDR2 is FYNNEI.

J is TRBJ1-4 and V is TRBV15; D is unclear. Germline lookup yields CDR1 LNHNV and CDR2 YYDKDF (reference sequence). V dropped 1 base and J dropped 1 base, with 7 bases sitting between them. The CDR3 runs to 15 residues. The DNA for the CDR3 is TGTGCCACCAGCAGAGTGTGGAGAACTAATGAAAAACTGTTTTTT. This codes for CATSRVWRTNEKLFF.

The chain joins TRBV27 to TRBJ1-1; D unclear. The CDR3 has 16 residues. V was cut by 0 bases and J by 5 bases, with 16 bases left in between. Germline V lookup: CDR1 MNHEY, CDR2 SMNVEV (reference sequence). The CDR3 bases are TGTGCCAGCAGTTTATCTTCTAGGGCTTGGAGGACTGAAGCTTTCTTT. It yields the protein CASSLSSRAWRTEAFF.